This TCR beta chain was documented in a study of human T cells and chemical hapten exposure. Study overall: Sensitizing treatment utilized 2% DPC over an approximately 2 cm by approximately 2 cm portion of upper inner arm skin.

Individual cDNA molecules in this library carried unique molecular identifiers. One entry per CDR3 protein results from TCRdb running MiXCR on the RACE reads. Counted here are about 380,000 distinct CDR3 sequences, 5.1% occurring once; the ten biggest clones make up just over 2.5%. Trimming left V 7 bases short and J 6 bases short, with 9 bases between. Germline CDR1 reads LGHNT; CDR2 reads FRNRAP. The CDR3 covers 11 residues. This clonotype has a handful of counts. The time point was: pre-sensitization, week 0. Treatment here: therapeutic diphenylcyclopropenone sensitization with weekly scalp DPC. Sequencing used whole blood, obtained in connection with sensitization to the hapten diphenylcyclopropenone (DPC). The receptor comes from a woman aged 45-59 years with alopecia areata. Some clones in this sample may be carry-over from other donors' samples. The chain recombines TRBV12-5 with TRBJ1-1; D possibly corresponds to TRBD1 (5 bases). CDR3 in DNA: TGTGCTAGTGCCCCGGGACCTGAAGCTTTCTTT. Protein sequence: CASAPGPEAFF.